Listed below are T cell receptor beta chains from one sample, sequenced in a study of OX40 agonist ivuxolimab in advanced cancers. Measured with immunoSEQ multiplex PCR; TCRdb has only the in-frame clones, and not every one. The table has about 30,000 clones, just over 90% seen once. Sequenced material: CD4+ or CD8+ T cells sorted from blood, taken in a trial of the OX40 agonist ivuxolimab. These TCRs come from an adult with an advanced solid tumor such as melanoma, head and neck, liver or kidney cancer. Each CDR3 is given with its conserved first and last residue. The D gene is left open where the match is weak. Only some rows state a clone size, as once, few, many or a class for expanded clones.

TRBJ2-1 | - | - | TRBV7-8 | CASSYRGAPYNEQFF | TGTGCCAGCAGTTACCGGGGAGCTCCCTACAATGAGCAGTTCTTC
TRBJ2-7 | - | - | TRBV13 | CASSLGPRQGAKYEQYF | TGTGCCAGCAGCTTAGGCCCTCGACAAGGGGCGAAGTACGAGCAGTACTTC
TRBJ2-1 | - | TRBD2 | TRBV2 | CASSETSGGSYNEQFF | TGTGCCAGCAGTGAAACTAGCGGGGGATCGTACAATGAGCAGTTCTTC
TRBJ1-1 | - | - | TRBV19 | CASSMAGVEAFF | TGTGCCAGTAGTATGGCTGGGGTGGAAGCTTTCTTT
TRBJ2-3 | - | - | TRBV7-9 | CASSPQRADTQYF | TGTGCCAGCAGCCCACAAAGGGCAGATACGCAGTATTTT
TRBJ2-7 | - | - | TRBV28 | CASSLSVSVGTSYEQYF | TGTGCCAGCAGTCTCTCAGTCTCGGTCGGGACATCCTACGAGCAGTACTTC
TRBJ2-7 | few | TRBD2 | TRBV11-2 | CASSLGASGIEQYF | TGTGCCAGCAGCTTAGGGGCTAGCGGGATCGAGCAGTACTTC
TRBJ2-1 | once | - | TRBV9 | CASSGLGYNEQFF | TGTGCCAGCAGCGGACTAGGCTACAATGAGCAGTTCTTC
TRBJ2-7 | - | TRBD2 | TRBV4-2 | CASSQGPGLAGTYEQYF | TGTGCCAGCAGCCAAGGCCCCGGACTAGCGGGGACCTACGAGCAGTACTTC
TRBJ2-5 | - | TRBD1 | TRBV11-2 | CASSPPGQGGETQYF | TGTGCCAGCAGCCCACCGGGACAGGGGGGGGAGACCCAGTACTTC
TRBJ2-7 | few | - | TRBV5-6 | CASSLGGTYYEQYF | TGTGCCAGCAGCTTGGGGGGGACATACTACGAGCAGTACTTC
TRBJ2-1 | - | - | TRBV11-3 | CASSPRGGAGEQFF | TGTGCCAGCAGCCCTCGAGGGGGGGCGGGAGAGCAGTTCTTC
TRBJ2-3 | - | TRBD2 | TRBV13 | CASSFGRGGPDTQYF | TGTGCCAGCAGCTTTGGGCGGGGGGGCCCAGATACGCAGTATTTT
TRBJ1-1 | few | - | TRBV2 | CASSEGAGGTEAFF | TGTGCCAGCAGTGAGGGGGCTGGGGGGACTGAAGCTTTCTTT
TRBJ1-2 | - | - | TRBV6-5 | CASSRGDRYGYTF | TGTGCCAGCAGTAGGGGGGACCGCTATGGCTACACCTTC
TRBJ2-7 | - | TRBD2 | TRBV7-2 | CASSSERGLALTYEQYF | TGTGCCAGCAGCTCCGAGAGGGGACTAGCGCTTACCTACGAGCAGTACTTC
TRBJ1-1 | - | TRBD1 | TRBV5-1 | CASSPAPDRGTEAFF | TGCGCCAGCAGCCCGGCCCCGGACAGGGGCACTGAAGCTTTCTTT
TRBJ2-3 | - | TRBD2 | TRBV6-1 | CASSDGLASTDTQYF | TGTGCCAGCAGCGACGGACTAGCGAGCACAGATACGCAGTATTTT
TRBJ1-2 | once | - | TRBV19 | CASSINLGLSGLYYGYTF | TGTGCCAGTAGTATAAATCTCGGGCTATCAGGGTTATACTATGGCTACACCTTC
TRBJ1-2 | - | - | TRBV21-1 | CALRSRGRVYGYTF | TGTGCCCTCAGAAGCAGGGGACGGGTCTATGGCTACACCTTC
TRBJ1-5 | - | - | TRBV6-6 | CASSYSRAAYQPQHF | TGTGCCAGCAGTTACTCTCGGGCAGCTTATCAGCCCCAGCATTTT
TRBJ2-2 | - | TRBD1 | TRBV28 | CASTPTGGSTGELFF | TGTGCCAGCACCCCGACAGGGGGTTCCACCGGGGAGCTGTTTTTT
TRBJ2-5 | once | - | TRBV7-6 | CASSLPLGSGETQYF | TGTGCCAGCAGCCTCCCCCTCGGTTCAGGAGAGACCCAGTACTTC
TRBJ2-1 | - | TRBD2 | TRBV4-3 | CASSQEGAQREGLHEQFF | TGCGCCAGCAGCCAAGAGGGGGCTCAGCGGGAGGGCCTCCATGAGCAGTTCTTC
TRBJ2-1 | - | TRBD1 | TRBV14 | CASSHPRTGGHNEQFF | TGTGCCAGCAGCCACCCTAGGACAGGGGGACACAATGAGCAGTTCTTC
TRBJ1-6 | - | TRBD1 | TRBV27 | CASKVGTGGPPLHF | TGTGCCAGCAAAGTCGGGACAGGGGGCCCACCCCTCCACTTT
TRBJ2-7 | once | - | TRBV11-1 | CASSLSPSGSYEQYF | TGTGCCAGCAGCTTATCCCCCAGCGGGTCCTACGAGCAGTACTTC
TRBJ2-3 | - | - | TRBV4-3 | CASSQDLGRGTDTQYF | TGCGCCAGCAGCCAAGATCTCGGCAGGGGCACAGATACGCAGTATTTT
TRBJ2-7 | - | - | TRBV13 | CASSADGPLGEQYF | TGTGCCAGCAGCGCAGACGGACCCCTGGGGGAGCAGTACTTC
TRBJ2-3 | - | TRBD1 | TRBV29-1 | CSVEGRGLTDTQYF | TGCAGCGTTGAAGGAAGGGGGCTTACAGATACGCAGTATTTT
TRBJ1-1 | - | - | TRBV5-6 | CASRARATEAFF | TGTGCCAGCAGAGCGAGGGCCACTGAAGCTTTCTTT
TRBJ2-5 | - | - | TRBV4-1 | CASSQEEQTQETQYF | TGCGCCAGCAGCCAAGAGGAACAGACTCAAGAGACCCAGTACTTC
TRBJ1-1 | - | - | TRBV13 | CASRQRGGLNTEAFF | TGTGCCAGCAGACAAAGGGGGGGGTTGAACACTGAAGCTTTCTTT
TRBJ2-5 | - | TRBD2 | TRBV5-1 | CATGTSGGAGETQYF | TGCGCCACAGGGACTAGCGGGGGGGCAGGAGAGACCCAGTACTTC
TRBJ2-3 | - | - | TRBV27 | CASSLSSTDTQYF | TGTGCCAGCAGTCTCTCTAGCACAGATACGCAGTATTTT
TRBJ1-3 | - | - | TRBV7-9 | CASSSAGGNTIYF | TGTGCCAGCAGCTCGGCCGGTGGAAACACCATATATTTT
TRBJ2-3 | - | TRBD2 | TRBV9 | CASSVGPGGPTDTQYF | TGTGCCAGCAGCGTAGGTCCGGGAGGACCCACAGATACGCAGTATTTT
TRBJ1-1 | - | - | TRBV28 | CASSSIGTTHTEAFF | TGTGCCAGCAGCAGCATCGGGACGACTCACACTGAAGCTTTCTTT
TRBJ2-3 | - | TRBD2 | TRBV28 | CASSPLAGGVDTQYF | TGTGCCAGCAGTCCACTAGCGGGAGGTGTAGATACGCAGTATTTT
TRBJ2-7 | - | TRBD2 | TRBV5-1 | CASSWASGTSGSYEQYF | TGCGCCAGCAGCTGGGCCTCCGGGACTAGCGGGTCCTACGAGCAGTACTTC
TRBJ2-3 | - | TRBD2 | TRBV19 | CASSPHPGGLAGVMPDTQYF | TGTGCCAGTAGTCCTCACCCGGGGGGACTAGCGGGAGTCATGCCAGATACGCAGTATTTT
TRBJ2-5 | - | - | TRBV7-6 | CASSLTPGVQETQYF | TGTGCCAGCAGCTTAACTCCAGGGGTTCAAGAGACCCAGTACTTC
TRBJ2-3 | once | TRBD2 | TRBV7-6 | CASSLEVAGGTDTQYF | TGTGCCAGCAGCTTAGAGGTAGCGGGAGGCACAGATACGCAGTATTTT
TRBJ2-1 | - | - | TRBV5-1 | CASSFGQGGYNEQFF | TGCGCCAGCAGCTTTGGGCAGGGGGGATACAATGAGCAGTTCTTC
TRBJ2-5 | once | - | TRBV7-9 | CASSARDTQGETQYF | TGTGCCAGCAGCGCCAGGGACACTCAAGGGGAGACCCAGTACTTC
TRBJ1-1 | - | TRBD1 | TRBV27 | CASSLDRGNTEAFF | TGTGCTAGCAGCTTGGACAGGGGGAACACTGAAGCTTTCTTT
TRBJ2-1 | - | - | TRBV29-1 | CSVGGGPWEQFF | TGCAGCGTTGGTGGGGGGCCGTGGGAGCAGTTCTTC
TRBJ2-6 | - | - | TRBV28 | CASSLGGSGANVLTF | TGTGCCAGCAGTTTAGGGGGCTCTGGGGCCAACGTCCTGACTTTC
TRBJ1-3 | - | - | TRBV7-9 | CASSLLGANSGNTIYF | TGTGCCAGCAGCTTGCTAGGGGCGAACTCTGGAAACACCATATATTTT
TRBJ1-1 | - | - | TRBV11-2 | CASSLGRNTEAFF | TGTGCCAGCAGCTTAGGGAGGAACACTGAAGCTTTCTTT
TRBJ2-3 | - | TRBD2 | TRBV6-4 | CASSEAGDTDTQYF | TGTGCCAGCAGTGAAGCGGGAGACACAGATACGCAGTATTTT
TRBJ2-2 | - | - | TRBV2 | CASSEHLANTGELFF | TGTGCCAGCAGTGAACATTTAGCCAACACCGGGGAGCTGTTTTTT